One sample yielded the 28 T cell receptor beta chains listed below, sequenced in a study of CD8+CD57+ T cells in acquired aplastic anemia. Using genomic DNA as the template, TCR beta VDJ and CDR3 profiling was carried out. A single record per CDR3 protein comes from TCRdb applying MiXCR to the reads. The sample includes under 350,000 distinct CDR3 sequences, around three fifths of them seen just once. Sequencing was done on patients that had shown CD8+CD57+ cell expansion by flow cytometry. Sequencing input: sorted CD4+, CD8+, or CD8+CD57+ T cells (not recorded which) from PBMCs. All receptors derive from a human donor with aplastic anemia.

This clonotype was seen repeatedly, ten times or more. The V and J genes are TRBV29-1 and TRBJ1-1; D ambiguous. V was clipped by 0 bases and J by 5 bases, with 4 bases between them. CDR3 length: 11 amino acids. Germline CDR1 is SQVTM and CDR2 is ANQGSEA. The CDR3 region is CSVEEGTEAFF. CDR3 sequence (DNA): TGCAGCGTTGAAGAGGGGACTGAAGCTTTCTTT. Full variable domain (rest looked up from reference TRBV29-1 and TRBJ1-1): SAVISQKPSRDICQRGTSLTIQCQVDSQVTMMFWYRQQPGQSLTLIATANQGSEATYESGFVIDKFPISRPNLTFSTLTVSNMSPEDSSIYLCSVEEGTEAFFGQGTRLTVV.

This clonotype came up a few times. This sequence joins TRBV20-1 and TRBJ2-5, with D possibly being TRBD1 (5 bases). This CDR3 contains 13 residues. The V and J ends lost 0 bases and 5 bases respectively, with 10 bases between them. Germline V gene sequence: CDR1 DFQATT, CDR2 SNEGSKA (reference sequence). Written as DNA, the CDR3 is TGCAGTGCTAGAGATAGGGGATCGGAGACCCAGTACTTC. It translates to CSARDRGSETQYF.

There are a few counts of this clonotype. The chain recombines TRBV20-1 with TRBJ1-6; 8 bases are a match to TRBD1. J lost 9 bases, V lost 6 bases, and 4 bases had no gene match. The CDR3 contains 12 residues. Germline CDR1 DFQATT, CDR2 SNEGSKA (reference sequence). CDR3 bases: TGCAGTGCCACGGACAGGGTTTCACCCCTCCACTTT. Its translation is CSATDRVSPLHF.

This clonotype was seen many times. V gene TRBV20-1 combines with J gene TRBJ2-3; 10 positions match TRBD2. This CDR3 has 14 residues. Germline CDR1 is DFQATT and CDR2 is SNEGSKA (reference sequence). The junction had 6 bases not matched to a gene; V was cut back by 7 bases and J by 2 bases. The CDR3: CSVVAGGPTDTQYF. CDR3 in DNA: TGCAGTGTTGTAGCGGGAGGACCCACAGATACGCAGTATTTT.

In DNA form, the CDR3 reads TGTGCCAGCAGCGTAGGAGGGGTTAAGGGAGAGACCCAGTACTTC. Translated, it gives CASSVGGVKGETQYF. The J gene is TRBJ2-5, the V gene TRBV9; D assignment may be TRBD1 or TRBD2 (5 bases each). V dropped 0 bases and J dropped 4 bases, with 13 bases sitting between them. The CDR3 sequence is 15 residues long. CDR1 and CDR2 from the germline V gene are SGDLS and YYNGEE.

This clonotype was counted a single time. A read error may produce the germline difference seen at one junction end. The rearrangement uses TRBV20-1 and TRBJ2-3; tentatively, D is TRBD2 (6 bases). Germline V gene data show CDR1 as DFQATT and CDR2 as SNEGSKA (reference sequence). There are 16 residues in the CDR3. CDR3 amino acids: CSARDQVARGTDTQYF. The CDR3 region has the DNA TGCAGCGCTAGAGATCAGGTTGCGCGGGGTACAGATACGCAGTATTTT.

The chain uses TRBV24-1 and TRBJ1-2; D gene unclear. The ends were cut back, 4 bases at V and 4 bases at J, with 9 bases in the middle. Germline V gives CDR1 KGHDR, CDR2 SFDVKD. The CDR3 is made up of 13 amino acids. CDR3 nucleotides: TGTGCCACCAGTGAGACGGTCACCTATGGCTACACCTTC. It specifies CATSETVTYGYTF.

The gene calls are TRBV5-4 and TRBJ2-5; the match to TRBD2 covers 10 bases. In germline, CDR1 is SGHNT, CDR2 YYREEE (reference sequence). Trimming at V came to 4 bases and at J to 3 bases, leaving 6 bases not matched to a gene. This CDR3 spans 15 amino acids. Here the CDR3 reads CASSISLAGEETQYF. For the CDR3, the DNA is TGTGCCAGCAGCATATCGCTAGCGGGAGAAGAGACCCAGTACTTC.

The V call is TRBV29-1, the J call TRBJ1-5; D is uncertain. Trimming removed 6 bases from V and 1 base from J, with 7 bases in between. The CDR3 spans 12 residues. Germline CDR1 reads SQVTM; CDR2 reads ANQGSEA. The CDR3 region has the DNA TGCAGCGTAGGAGGCAGCAATCAGCCCCAGCATTTT. Its protein product is CSVGGSNQPQHF.

The chain carries TRBV29-1 and TRBJ2-2; TRBD2 matches 7 bases. V lost 4 bases and J lost 4; bases outside the gene matches: 9. Germline CDR1 is SQVTM and CDR2 is ANQGSEA. The CDR3 loop spans 15 amino acids. The CDR3 coding sequence is TGCAGCGTTGTTGACGGGGGGTTGCGCACCGGGGAGCTGTTTTTT. It yields the protein CSVVDGGLRTGELFF.

V gene TRBV7-2 combines with J gene TRBJ2-7, with 8 bases that match TRBD1. Germline CDR1 SGHTA, CDR2 FQGNSA. Trimming at V came to 4 bases and at J to 4 bases, leaving 6 bases not matched to a gene. The CDR3 covers 14 residues. In DNA, the CDR3 is TGTGCCAGCAGCTCCGGACAGGGACGGTACGAGCAGTACTTC. It is translated as CASSSGQGRYEQYF.

This sequence joins TRBV29-1 and TRBJ2-1, with D possibly being TRBD2 (5 bases). CDR1 is SQVTM, CDR2 ANQGSEA, per germline. Trimming left V 4 bases short and J 9 bases short, with 13 bases between. The length of the CDR3 is 12 residues. Written as DNA, the CDR3 is TGCAGCGTTGGAATTCTAGCCGGTGAGCAGTTCTTC. It is translated as CSVGILAGEQFF.

The chain uses TRBV20-1 and TRBJ1-1; possibly TRBD1 for D (5 bases). The CDR3 has 15 amino acids. The V gene lost 0 bases and the J gene lost 6 bases, with 17 bases spanning the gap. From germline, CDR1 is DFQATT and CDR2 SNEGSKA (reference sequence). The CDR3 nucleotides read TGCAGTGCTAGAGACTATTCTCGACAGATGGCTGAAGCTTTCTTT. This encodes CSARDYSRQMAEAFF.

The chain carries TRBV15 and TRBJ1-2; D possibly corresponds to TRBD1 (6 bases). Germline CDR1 and CDR2: LNHNV and YYDKDF (reference sequence). Trimming removed 0 bases from V and 4 bases from J, with 12 bases in between. This CDR3 is 15 amino acids long. For the CDR3, the DNA is TGTGCCACCAGCAGAGATCACAGGGACCCCTATGGCTACACCTTC. This codes for CATSRDHRDPYGYTF.

The gene calls are TRBV25-1 and TRBJ2-7; no firm D call. V gave up 6 bases and J gave up 2 bases, with 5 bases separating them. This CDR3 is built from 11 residues. The germline gives CDR1 MGHDK, CDR2 SYGVNS. DNA of the CDR3: TGTGCCAGCAGCCGGGCCTACGAGCAGTACTTC. It translates to CASSRAYEQYF.

Many counts were recorded for this clonotype. The chain combines TRBV5-1 with TRBJ2-1; D possibly matches TRBD1 or TRBD2 (5 bases each). With 0 bases removed from V and 4 bases from J, the gap between germline ends came to 11 bases. CDR1 is SGHRS and CDR2 is YFSETQ in the germline V gene. The CDR3 consists of 15 residues. The CDR3 is CASSLAVGVYNEQFF. CDR3 in DNA: TGCGCCAGCAGCTTGGCGGTGGGGGTGTACAATGAGCAGTTCTTC. Full variable domain (rest looked up from reference TRBV5-1 and TRBJ2-1): KAGVTQTPRYLIKTRGQQVTLSCSPISGHRSVSWYQQTPGQGLQFLFEYFSETQRNKGNFPGRFSGRQFSNSRSEMNVSTLELGDSALYLCASSLAVGVYNEQFFGPGTRLTVL.

Worth noting for this clonotype: A read error may account for a junction end that differs from germline. The genes are TRBV10-1 and TRBJ2-7, with D possibly being TRBD2 (6 bases). There are 14 residues in the CDR3. CDR1 is WNHNN and CDR2 is SYGVQD in the germline V gene (reference sequence). CDR3 loop: CASSSLRDSCEQYF. DNA of the CDR3: TGCGCCAGCAGTTCCCTCAGGGACTCCTGCGAGCAGTACTTC.

This chain connects TRBV19 to TRBJ1-1; 7 bases are shared with TRBD1. Trimming removed 5 bases from V and 2 bases from J; junction bases left unmatched: 14. CDR1 and CDR2 (germline): LNHDA, SQIVND (reference sequence). This CDR3 region has 17 residues. CDR3 protein: CASSSASGTERNTEAFF. In DNA, the CDR3 is TGTGCCAGTAGTTCCGCTAGCGGGACAGAGCGTAACACTGAAGCTTTCTTT. Using reference TRBV19 and TRBJ1-1 for the parts outside the CDR3, the full variable domain is DGGITQSPKYLFRKEGQNVTLSCEQNLNHDAMYWYRQDPGQGLRLIYYSQIVNDFQKGDIAEGYSVSREKKESFPLTVTSAQKNPTAFYLCASSSASGTERNTEAFFGQGTRLTVV.

The chain joins TRBV15 to TRBJ1-5; 7 positions match TRBD1. The CDR3 is 14 amino acids. V shed 9 bases and J 0 bases; nucleotides not matched to a gene: 5. The germline gives CDR1 LNHNV, CDR2 YYDKDF (reference sequence). CDR3 region: CATGGTDSNQPQHF. Here the CDR3 DNA reads TGTGCCACGGGGGGGACAGATAGCAATCAGCCCCAGCATTTT. Complete variable domain (other parts from reference TRBV15 and TRBJ1-5): DAMVIQNPRYQVTQFGKPVTLSCSQTLNHNVMYWYQQKSSQAPKLLFHYYDKDFNNEADTPDNFQSRRPNTSFCFLDIRSPGLGDTAMYLCATGGTDSNQPQHFGDGTRLSIL.

The chain has TRBV5-4 and TRBJ2-2; TRBD1 aligns across 10 bases. V was clipped by 4 bases and J by 3 bases; unmatched bases: 6. CDR3 length equals 16 residues. Per germline, CDR1 SGHNT and CDR2 YYREEE (reference sequence). CDR3 in DNA: TGTGCCAGCAGCCTTCTGACAGGGGGCGACACCGGGGAGCTGTTTTTT. This encodes CASSLLTGGDTGELFF.

The chain is built from TRBV9 and TRBJ2-3; 10 bases line up with TRBD2. The germline CDR1 and CDR2 sequences are SGDLS and YYNGEE. V was clipped by 5 bases and J by 3 bases; unmatched bases: 9. The CDR3 runs to 16 residues. The CDR3 sequence: CASSLRAGGVTDTQYF. The CDR3, as DNA: TGTGCCAGCAGTCTACGAGCGGGAGGGGTAACAGATACGCAGTATTTT. Looking up the rest from reference TRBV9 and TRBJ2-3 gives the full variable domain: DSGVTQTPKHLITATGQRVTLRCSPRSGDLSVYWYQQSLDQGLQFLIQYYNGEERAKGNILERFSAQQFPDLHSELNLSSLELGDSALYFCASSLRAGGVTDTQYFGPGTRLTVL.

The chain has TRBV20-1 and TRBJ2-7; D is unresolved. The CDR3 has 12 amino acids. The ends were cut back, 3 bases at V and 5 bases at J, with 11 bases in the middle. Germline V CDR1 and CDR2: DFQATT, SNEGSKA (reference sequence). The CDR3 loop is CSARVTTNEQYF. The CDR3 DNA reads TGCAGTGCTAGGGTGACAACCAACGAGCAGTACTTC.

This clonotype was picked up many times. The chain joins TRBV6-1 to TRBJ1-5; D is undetermined. The CDR3 is made up of 15 amino acids. With 4 bases removed from V and 6 bases from J, the gap between germline ends came to 16 bases. Per the germline V gene, CDR1 is MNHNS and CDR2 is SASEGT. The CDR3 reads CASSVEPLRSQPQHF. The DNA for the CDR3 is TGTGCCAGCAGTGTGGAGCCCCTGCGGTCTCAGCCCCAGCATTTT.

Comment on this clonotype: One junction end disagrees with the germline gene, perhaps due to a read error. V and J are TRBV25-1 and TRBJ1-2, with D possibly TRBD1 on 5 matching bases. CDR1 is MGHDK and CDR2 is SYGVNS in the germline V gene. This CDR3 comprises 12 residues. CDR3 protein: CASSERGDGHTF. In nucleotides, the CDR3 is TGTGCCAGCAGTGAACGGGGGGATGGCCACACCTTC.

The chain's CDR3 is CASSLRADQPQHF. CDR3 nucleotide sequence: TGTGCCAGCAGCTTGAGGGCAGATCAGCCCCAGCATTTT. This chain joins TRBV7-9 and TRBJ1-5; D ambiguous. CDR1 is SEHNR and CDR2 is FQNEAQ in the germline V gene (reference sequence). V was pared by 3 bases and J by 5 bases, with 8 bases between. The CDR3 sequence is 13 residues long.

CDR3 nucleotides: TGTGCCAGCTCACCACCGATTGCTAGCGGGGGAAACATTCAGTACTTC. The encoded protein is CASSPPIASGGNIQYF. The chain joins TRBV18 to TRBJ2-4; 10 bases match TRBD2. The CDR3 has 16 residues. With V trimmed by 0 bases and J by 6 bases, 5 bases remained unmatched. Looked up from germline, CDR1 is KGHSH and CDR2 is LQKENI.

The genes are TRBV14 and TRBJ2-7, with D maybe TRBD2 (6 bases). The CDR3 is made up of 13 amino acids. V gave up 3 bases and J gave up 6 bases, with 12 bases separating them. Germline-derived CDR1 and CDR2 are SGHDN and FVKESK. CDR3 in DNA: TGTGCCAGCAGCCAGACTAGGGGTTCCGAGCAGTACTTC. The encoded protein is CASSQTRGSEQYF.

The chain recombines TRBV20-1 with TRBJ2-7; tentatively, D is TRBD2 (5 bases). CDR3 length: 14 residues. The V and J ends lost 6 bases and 6 bases respectively, with 21 bases between them. CDR1 is DFQATT and CDR2 is SNEGSKA in the germline V gene (reference sequence). The CDR3 DNA reads TGCAGTGCCAGCAGCCCCTGGCAGGCGGGCGAGCAGTACTTC. It encodes CSASSPWQAGEQYF.